This TCR beta chain was found in a study of blood T cells in healthy people across ages. The table lists this clonotype with a few counts. A second PCR, run for about 6 to 11 cycles, used a sample-barcoded 5' primer plus a J-beta primer mix. TCRdb re-analysed the 5' RACE reads in MiXCR, keeping a single row per CDR3 protein. The sample holds about 1.4 million distinct CDR3 sequences; approximately 59% are singletons and the top ten take about 6.3%. CDR1 DFQATT and CDR2 SNEGSKA come from the germline V gene (reference sequence). This CDR3 region has 11 residues. V lost 5 bases to trimming and J lost 2 bases, with 6 bases between them.

The TCR sequence derives from a man aged 18 to 30 in good health. Sequencing was performed on blood. The chain recombines TRBV20-1 with TRBJ1-1; D gene unclear. CDR3 bases: TGCAGTGCTCCCGATAACACTGAAGCTTTCTTT. Amino acids: CSAPDNTEAFF.